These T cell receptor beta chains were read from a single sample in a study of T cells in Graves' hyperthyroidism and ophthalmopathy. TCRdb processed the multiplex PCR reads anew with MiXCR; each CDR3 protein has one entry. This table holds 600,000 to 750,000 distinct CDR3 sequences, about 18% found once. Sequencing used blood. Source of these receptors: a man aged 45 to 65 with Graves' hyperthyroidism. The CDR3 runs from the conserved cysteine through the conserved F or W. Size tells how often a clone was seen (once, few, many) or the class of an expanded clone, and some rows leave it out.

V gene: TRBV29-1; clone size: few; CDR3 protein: CSVESGTSGRASSYEQYF
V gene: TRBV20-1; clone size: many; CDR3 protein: CSAELSYEQYF
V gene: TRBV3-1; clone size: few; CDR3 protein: CASSQERLGARNYGYTF
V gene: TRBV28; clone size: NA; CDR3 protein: CASSSAGGQVTEAFF
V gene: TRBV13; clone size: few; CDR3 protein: CASSTGLAATGELFF
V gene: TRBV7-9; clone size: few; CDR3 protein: CASSLVAGRNQPQHF
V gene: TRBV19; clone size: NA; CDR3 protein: CASSISAFSYSYNEQFF
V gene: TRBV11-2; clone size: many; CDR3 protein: CASSFQDPVYF
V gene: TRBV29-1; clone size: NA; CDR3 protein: CSVKNSGRDTGELFF
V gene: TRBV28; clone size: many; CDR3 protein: CASSSPTGFTEAFF
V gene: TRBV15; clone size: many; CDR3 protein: CATSRARGRTEAFF
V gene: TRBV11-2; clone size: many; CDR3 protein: CASSLAGANVLTF
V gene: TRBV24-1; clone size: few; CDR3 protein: CATSPDRGTYEQYF
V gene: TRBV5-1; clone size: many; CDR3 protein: CASSLGHRLNDNEQFF
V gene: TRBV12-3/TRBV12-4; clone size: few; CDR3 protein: CASSPARDRAPYEQYF
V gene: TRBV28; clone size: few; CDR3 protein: CASSAGGLLRVGNQPQHF
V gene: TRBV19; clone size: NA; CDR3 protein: CASSGGRAIWNEQFF
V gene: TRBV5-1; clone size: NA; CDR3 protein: CASSLSESSYEQYF
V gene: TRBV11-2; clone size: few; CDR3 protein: CASSLGHLGSFDYGYTF
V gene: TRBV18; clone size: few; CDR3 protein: CASSPRTTGGDTEAFF
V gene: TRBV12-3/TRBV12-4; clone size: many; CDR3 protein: CASSLMGNEQYF
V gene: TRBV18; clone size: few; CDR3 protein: CASSRRGQGGNYNEQFF
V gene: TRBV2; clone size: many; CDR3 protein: CASRPTNYEQYF
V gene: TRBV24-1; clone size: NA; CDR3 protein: CATSDPGTGGNVLTF
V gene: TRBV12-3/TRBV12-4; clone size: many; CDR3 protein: CASSQTDSLNTEAFF